These T cell receptor beta chains were read from a single sample in a study of T cell changes during pregnancy in multiple sclerosis. Data came from immunoSEQ multiplex PCR; TCRdb stores just in-frame clones and leaves some out. The sample has about 120,000 clones; 80% to 95% are singletons. Sequenced material: peripheral blood, taken before pregnancy. Receptors were obtained from a female donor with multiple sclerosis, enrolled in a pregnancy study. Each CDR3 is given with its conserved first and last residue. A D gene is named only where the DNA matches it firmly. The size field is filled for only some rows; it gives once, few, many or a size class.

d_call clone_size j_call v_call cdr3_nt cdr3_aa
- - TRBJ1-2 TRBV6-1 TGTGCCAGCAGTGACGGGGGGCAAATTTTCTATGGCTACACCTTC CASSDGGQIFYGYTF
- - TRBJ2-3 TRBV5-1 TGCGCCAGCCGTCTTGGGGGGGATACGCAGTATTTT CASRLGGDTQYF
TRBD1 - TRBJ1-6 TRBV13 TGTGCCAGCAGCAGACAGGGGGCCATGAGCTCCTATAATTCACCCCTCCACTTT CASSRQGAMSSYNSPLHF
- - TRBJ2-1 TRBV4-2 TGTGCCAGCAGCCACTATGGACAGCCCAATGAGCAGTTCTTC CASSHYGQPNEQFF
- - TRBJ2-7 TRBV6-5 TGTGCCAGCAGTCCACAGGGCGGAAAGGACGAGCAGTACTTC CASSPQGGKDEQYF
TRBD1 - TRBJ2-7 TRBV9 TGTGCCAGCAGCGTGACCGGGACAGGGCCCTACGAGCAGTACTTC CASSVTGTGPYEQYF
TRBD1 - TRBJ2-7 TRBV9 TGTGCCAGCAGCCCCCACGACAGGGCCTACGAGCAGTACTTC CASSPHDRAYEQYF
- - TRBJ1-1 TRBV5-1 TGCGCCAGCAGCTTGGGACAGCCGAACACTGAAGCTTTCTTT CASSLGQPNTEAFF
- - TRBJ1-2 TRBV21-1 TGTGCCAGCAGGCACAGGGTAGTATATGGCTACACCTTC CASRHRVVYGYTF
- - TRBJ1-1 TRBV12-5 TGTGCTAGTGGTTTGGTTGATAGTAGGGCGGGCACTGAAGCTTTCTTT CASGLVDSRAGTEAFF
TRBD2 - TRBJ2-7 TRBV7-3 TGTGCCAGCAGTCCCGGGACTAGCGGCTACGAGCAGTACTTC CASSPGTSGYEQYF
- - TRBJ1-6 TRBV11-2 TGTGCCAGCAGCCCAGGGCGGAATTCACCCCTCCACTTT CASSPGRNSPLHF
TRBD1 - TRBJ2-3 TRBV18 TGTGCCAGCTCAACGGACAGGGTTGATACGCAGTATTTT CASSTDRVDTQYF
- - TRBJ2-2 TRBV6-5 TGTGCCAGCAGTTATACTCCTTTAAACACCGGGGAGCTGTTTTTT CASSYTPLNTGELFF
TRBD1 once TRBJ1-4 TRBV19 TGTGCCAGTAGTGTTTACACAGGGGCGACTAATGAAAAACTGTTTTTT CASSVYTGATNEKLFF
- - TRBJ2-7 TRBV7-9 TGTGCCAGCAGCTTAGCAGAAGGGAGGAACGAGCAGTACTTC CASSLAEGRNEQYF
- once TRBJ2-7 TRBV7-9 TGTGCCAGCAGTCCAACGGTCTACTCCTACGAGCAGTACTTC CASSPTVYSYEQYF
- - TRBJ2-5 TRBV5-4 TGTGCCAGCAGCTTAGAGGGAGTTAAGAAAGAGACCCAGTACTTC CASSLEGVKKETQYF
TRBD2 - TRBJ2-1 TRBV27 TGTGCCAGCAGTTCGGGACTAGCAGGCAATGAGCAGTTCTTC CASSSGLAGNEQFF
TRBD1 - TRBJ2-3 TRBV30 TGTGCCTGGAGCGGGACAGGGGGCGGCGGGCCACATACGCAGTATTTT CAWSGTGGGGPHTQYF
- - TRBJ2-5 TRBV27 TGTGCCAGCAGTCAGACTAGTTACCAAGAGACCCAGTACTTC CASSQTSYQETQYF
TRBD1 - TRBJ2-3 TRBV5-1 TGCGCCAGCAGCTTGATATTTAGGGACAGGGGGTTCAGCACAGATACGCAGTATTTT CASSLIFRDRGFSTDTQYF
- - TRBJ1-5 TRBV28 TGTGCCAGCAGTCGTCGAAGGGGTGATAGCAATCAGCCCCAGCATTTT CASSRRRGDSNQPQHF
- - TRBJ1-3 TRBV10-3 TGTGCCATCCAGCCTGGGGCAGCCTCTGGAAACACCATATATTTT CAIQPGAASGNTIYF
TRBD1 - TRBJ2-2 TRBV2 TGTGCCAGCAGCGAGGACAGGGTGAACACCGGGGAGCTGTTTTTT CASSEDRVNTGELFF
- once TRBJ2-1 TRBV9 TGTGCCAGCAGCGTCCACCAGACTTTTCCTAATGAGCAGTTCTTC CASSVHQTFPNEQFF
- - TRBJ1-6 TRBV18 TGTGCCAGCTCACCACCGGGACAAGATAATTCACCCCTCCACTTT CASSPPGQDNSPLHF
TRBD2 - TRBJ2-1 TRBV6-1 TGTGCCAGCAGTGAAGTGGGACTAGGTTACAATGAGCAGTTCTTC CASSEVGLGYNEQFF
TRBD1 - TRBJ1-2 TRBV18 TGTGCCAGCTCACCCGGGACAGGGTCTTATGGCTACACCTTC CASSPGTGSYGYTF
TRBD2 - TRBJ2-1 TRBV4-1 TGCGCCAGCAGCCAACCTACCTGGCTAATAGCGGGGGGGCGGGGTGAGCAGTTCTTC CASSQPTWLIAGGRGEQFF
- - TRBJ1-2 TRBV5-4 TGTGCCAGCAGCTACTTCGACAGAGCCACCAGCTATGGCTACACCTTC CASSYFDRATSYGYTF
TRBD2 - TRBJ2-1 TRBV5-1 TGCGCCAGCAGCACCGGACTAGTCTCGGAGCAGTTCTTC CASSTGLVSEQFF
TRBD1 - TRBJ1-2 TRBV6-1 TGTGCCAGCAGCCGCGGGACAGGGCGAGAGGGCTACACCTTC CASSRGTGREGYTF
- - TRBJ2-1 TRBV10-2 TGCGCCAGCAGCCGACTAGACACCCAATCCCATGAGCAGTTCTTC CASSRLDTQSHEQFF
TRBD1 - TRBJ1-2 TRBV7-8 TGTGCCAGCAGCTCCAAGACAGGGGTAGACTATGGCTACACCTTC CASSSKTGVDYGYTF
TRBD2 once TRBJ2-3 TRBV2 TGTGCCAGCAGTGAACGGCTAGCGGGCACAGATACGCAGTATTTT CASSERLAGTDTQYF
- - TRBJ2-2 TRBV30 TGTGCCTGGAACACTCAGGGTCGTCCGGTATCATTCGGGGAGCTGTTTTTT CAWNTQGRPVSFGELFF
- - TRBJ1-3 TRBV2 TGTGCCAGCCGACAGGTGACCGGGGATAGGAACACCATATATTTT CASRQVTGDRNTIYF
TRBD2 - TRBJ2-5 TRBV7-3 TGTGCCAGCAGCTCGCAGCATAGCGGGGGGATAGAGACCCAGTACTTC CASSSQHSGGIETQYF
- - TRBJ1-2 TRBV5-4 TGTGCCAGCAGTGCGGGTTTGGTGGATGGCTACACCTTC CASSAGLVDGYTF
- - TRBJ1-1 TRBV28 TGTGCCAGCAGTTTATCCGGGGAGGGGGGGGGAATTGAAGCTTTCTTT CASSLSGEGGGIEAFF
TRBD2 - TRBJ2-2 TRBV14 TGTGCCAGCAGCCGGGGAGGACGGGGGGGCAAGGGTGACACCGGGGAGCTGTTTTTT CASSRGGRGGKGDTGELFF
TRBD1 - TRBJ1-5 TRBV18 TGTGCCAGCTCATCCGGGACAGGGAGAAATAGCAATCAGCCCCAGCATTTT CASSSGTGRNSNQPQHF
- - TRBJ1-1 TRBV27 TGTGCCAGCAGTCAACATGGGGGCGGCCCCCCCAACACTGAAGCTTTCTTT CASSQHGGGPPNTEAFF
- - TRBJ2-2 TRBV11-3 TGTGCCAGCAGCCTCAGGGCGGGAAACACCGGGGAGCTGTTTTTT CASSLRAGNTGELFF
- - TRBJ2-5 TRBV5-6 TGTGCCAGCAGCCCCGGGATGGGGGCCCAGGCGGAGACCCAGTACTTC CASSPGMGAQAETQYF
- - TRBJ1-3 TRBV6-1 TGTGCCAGCAGAGCCCCAGGGGCTGGAAACACCATATATTTT CASRAPGAGNTIYF
- - TRBJ2-2 TRBV10-3 TGTGCCATCAAGCCGGGACAGAACACCGGGGAGCTGTTTTTT CAIKPGQNTGELFF
- - TRBJ2-6 TRBV5-1 TGCGCCAGCAGCTTGTTCGGAGACTCTGGGGCCAACGTCCTGACTTTC CASSLFGDSGANVLTF
- - TRBJ1-6 TRBV15 TGTGCCACCGCGTCGAGCTCCTATAATTCACCCCTCCACTTT CATASSSYNSPLHF
TRBD1 - TRBJ2-1 TRBV15 TGTGCCACCAGCAGAGAAAACAGGGGGCTACGCTCCTACAATGAGCAGTTCTTC CATSRENRGLRSYNEQFF